The 27 T cell receptor beta chains in this list originate from one sample, sequenced in a study of beta chain features in type 1 diabetes. Notes on the study in general: TCRB CDR3s from Type 1 diabetes patients were moderately but significantly shorter in all four CD4+ subsets.

Their recognized antigens are unknown. cDNA synthesis used the whole RNA isolate, giving expressed TCRB sequences. Clones were read by immunoSEQ multiplex PCR, and TCRdb kept only the in-frame ones, dropping some. The sample comprises about 650,000 clones, around 12% of which are singletons, and approximately 0.11% rests with the top ten. The material sequenced was naive CD4+ T cells from blood. The receptors originated from a man under 40 with type 1 diabetes.

Only a few counts were recorded for this clone. The chain uses TRBV2 and TRBJ1-2; D is perhaps TRBD1 (5 bases). Per germline, CDR1 SNHLY and CDR2 FYNNEI. The CDR3 runs to 15 residues. V lost 8 bases, J lost 8 bases, and 24 bases lay in between. Written as DNA, the CDR3 is TGTGCCAGCCGGCCTACCGGGACCAACGGCGCGGGCTACACCTTC. Amino acid sequence: CASRPTGTNGAGYTF.

J is TRBJ2-1 and V is TRBV18; possibly TRBD2 for D (7 bases). V was cut by 5 bases and J by 10 bases, with 12 bases left in between. The CDR3 is 12 amino acids. Germline V gene lookup returns CDR1 KGHSH and CDR2 LQKENI. The CDR3 spells CASSAGAFEQFF. As DNA, the CDR3 is TGTGCCAGCTCAGCGGGGGCCTTCGAGCAGTTCTTC.

A few counts support this clone. This sequence joins TRBV7-2 and TRBJ1-1; no reliable D call. CDR3 length equals 12 residues. The germline V gene encodes CDR1 SGHTA and CDR2 FQGNSA. V gave up 1 base and J gave up 7 bases, with 7 bases separating them. The CDR3 region has the DNA TGTGCCAGCAGCTTAGGAGGGATTGAAGCTTTCTTT. Translating gives CASSLGGIEAFF.

This clone appeared a few times. This same CDR3 is encoded by further DNA sequences in the sample. The rearrangement uses TRBV5-1 and TRBJ2-3; TRBD2 matches at 11 bases. The V gene's germline CDR1 is SGHRS and CDR2 YFSETQ. The CDR3 is made up of 15 amino acids. V was pared by 2 bases and J by 1 base, with 0 bases of the junction left unmatched. DNA of the CDR3: TGCGCCAGCAGCTTACTAGCGGGGGGCACAGATACGCAGTATTTT. It codes for CASSLLAGGTDTQYF.

This chain connects TRBV12-5 to TRBJ1-6, with D possibly being TRBD1 (5 bases). V was trimmed by 0 bases and J by 8 bases, leaving 8 bases between them. Germline V gives CDR1 LGHNT, CDR2 FRNRAP. The CDR3 covers 14 residues. CDR3 bases: TGTGCTAGTGGTTTGGTTTCGGGGGATTCACCCCTCCACTTT. Protein sequence: CASGLVSGDSPLHF.

This clone appeared a few times. V is TRBV7-6 and J is TRBJ2-3; 8 bases match TRBD1. The CDR3 extends over 14 amino acids. The germline V gene has CDR1 SGHVS and CDR2 FNYEAQ. The junction had 3 bases not matched to a gene; V was cut back by 6 bases and J by 1 base. The CDR3 region is CASRDRGGTDTQYF. CDR3 in DNA: TGTGCCAGCAGAGACAGGGGTGGCACAGATACGCAGTATTTT.

The chain couples TRBV19 to TRBJ1-5; D is possibly TRBD1 (5 bases). Trimming took 6 bases from V and 7 from J, leaving 13 bases between them. CDR3 length: 13 residues. CDR1 is LNHDA, CDR2 SQIVND, per germline (reference sequence). The CDR3 DNA is TGTGCCAGTAGCCTCGGACAACAACAGCCCCAGCATTTT. Protein: CASSLGQQQPQHF. The entire variable domain, with the rest obtained from reference TRBV19 and TRBJ1-5, is as follows: DGGITQSPKYLFRKEGQNVTLSCEQNLNHDAMYWYRQDPGQGLRLIYYSQIVNDFQKGDIAEGYSVSREKKESFPLTVTSAQKNPTAFYLCASSLGQQQPQHFGDGTRLSIL.

This clone was counted between two and nine times. This chain links TRBV7-2 with TRBJ2-6; no reliable D call. Germline V CDR1 and CDR2: SGHTA, FQGNSA. The CDR3 contains 16 residues. V was pared by 3 bases and J by 0 bases, with 9 bases between. CDR3 nucleotides: TGTGCCAGCAGCTTCGGACGGGTCTCTGGGGCCAACGTCCTGACTTTC. Translating it yields CASSFGRVSGANVLTF.

This chain joins TRBV19 and TRBJ2-7; D may be TRBD1 (5 bases). The germline V and J ends were trimmed by 0 bases and 6 bases, with 6 bases remaining between them. This CDR3 comprises 12 residues. Per the germline V gene, CDR1 is LNHDA and CDR2 is SQIVND (reference sequence). CDR3 protein: CASSIEGREQYF. CDR3 sequence (DNA): TGTGCCAGTAGTATAGAGGGGCGCGAGCAGTACTTC.

The table lists this clone with a few counts. The CDR3 coding sequence is TGTGCCAGCAGCCCCCGGACAGGAGCTAACTATGGCTACACCTTC. It is translated as CASSPRTGANYGYTF. This rearrangement joins TRBV7-3 to TRBJ1-2; TRBD1 matches at 7 bases. CDR3 size: 15 residues. J was trimmed by 0 bases and V by 5 bases; bases with no gene match: 6. The germline CDR1 and CDR2 sequences are SGHTA and FQGTGA.

This chain links TRBV10-3 with TRBJ1-1; the D gene is possibly TRBD1 (6 bases). Between the trimmed V and J ends, which lost 5 bases and 3 bases, there was a span of 16 bases. CDR1 is ENHRY, CDR2 SYGVKD, per germline. The CDR3 spans 15 residues. The CDR3 loop is CAISKDRTGDTEAFF. Written as DNA, the CDR3 is TGTGCCATCAGTAAAGACAGGACTGGGGACACTGAAGCTTTCTTT.

In its sample, this clone was seen a few times. The same CDR3 also results from other DNA sequences found in this sample. The chain is built from TRBV28 and TRBJ1-5; D gene uncertain. The germline CDR1 and CDR2 sequences are MDHEN and SYDVKM. The CDR3 has 13 residues. Trimming shortened V by 6 bases and J by 1 base, and 7 bases separated the two germline ends. In DNA, the CDR3 is TGTGCCAGCAGGGAAGGCAGCAATCAGCCCCAGCATTTT. Its translation: CASREGSNQPQHF.

This chain links TRBV7-2 with TRBJ2-7; perhaps D is TRBD1 or TRBD2 (5 bases each). V was shortened by 3 bases and J by 5 bases, with 11 bases between the two germline ends. The germline gives CDR1 SGHTA, CDR2 FQGNSA. The CDR3 is 13 amino acids. The chain's CDR3 is CASSFVGANEQYF. As DNA, the CDR3 is TGTGCCAGCAGCTTCGTCGGGGCCAACGAGCAGTACTTC.

This clone was seen a few times. The chain combines TRBV5-4 with TRBJ1-1; D not certain. The germline V gene has CDR1 SGHNT and CDR2 YYREEE (reference sequence). Trimming cost V 3 bases and J 1 base, with 7 bases left between them. This CDR3 has 13 residues. The DNA for the CDR3 is TGTGCCAGCAGCTACGACAAGAACACTGAAGCTTTCTTT. Its translation: CASSYDKNTEAFF. Full variable domain (missing parts from reference TRBV5-4 and TRBJ1-1): ETGVTQSPTHLIKTRGQQVTLRCSSQSGHNTVSWYQQALGQGPQFIFQYYREEENGRGNFPPRFSGLQFPNYSSELNVNALELDDSALYLCASSYDKNTEAFFGQGTRLTVV.

This clone was seen a handful of times. The chain is built from TRBV7-9 and TRBJ1-4; D not resolved. With 5 bases removed from V and 0 bases from J, the gap between germline ends came to 13 bases. This CDR3 spans 16 amino acids. Looked up from germline, CDR1 is SEHNR and CDR2 is FQNEAQ (reference sequence). CDR3 sequence: CASSRSDRATNEKLFF. The CDR3 DNA is TGTGCCAGCAGCCGTTCGGACCGGGCAACTAATGAAAAACTGTTTTTT.

V gene TRBV7-9 combines with J gene TRBJ2-7, with D possibly called TRBD1 or TRBD2 (5 bases each). This CDR3 has 16 residues. V was cut by 5 bases and J by 0 bases, with 17 bases left in between. Germline V lookup: CDR1 SEHNR, CDR2 FQNEAQ (reference sequence). The CDR3 loop is CASSPIGTAISYEQYF. The DNA for the CDR3 is TGTGCCAGCAGCCCAATCGGGACGGCAATCTCCTACGAGCAGTACTTC.

This chain connects TRBV7-2 to TRBJ2-7; maybe TRBD1 (5 bases). The CDR3 covers 13 residues. CDR1 SGHTA and CDR2 FQGNSA come from the germline V gene. Trimming pared 3 bases from V and 1 base from J, leaving 7 bases between. The DNA of the CDR3 is TGTGCCAGCAGCTTGGACAAATCCTACGAGCAGTACTTC. Translation: CASSLDKSYEQYF. Complete variable domain (other parts from reference TRBV7-2 and TRBJ2-7): GAGVSQSPSNKVTEKGKDVELRCDPISGHTALYWYRQSLGQGLEFLIYFQGNSAPDKSGLPSDRFSAERTGGSVSTLTIQRTQQEDSAVYLCASSLDKSYEQYFGPGTRLTVT.

Only a few counts were recorded for this clone. The gene calls are TRBV11-3 and TRBJ1-1; unclear D gene. From germline, CDR1 is SGHNT and CDR2 YENEEA. V shed 3 bases and J shed 1 base, with 6 bases lying between them. This CDR3 contains 13 residues. The CDR3 spells CASSFGPNTEAFF. The CDR3 nucleotides are TGTGCCAGCAGCTTTGGGCCGAACACTGAAGCTTTCTTT.

This clone turned up a few times. The chain carries TRBV19 and TRBJ2-1; D is perhaps TRBD2 (6 bases). CDR3 length equals 16 residues. Trimming removed 3 bases at V and 1 base at J, with 13 bases between. CDR1 and CDR2 from the germline V gene are LNHDA and SQIVND (reference sequence). The CDR3 protein is CASSIENSGSYNEQFF. CDR3 coding DNA: TGTGCCAGTAGTATTGAGAATAGCGGTTCCTACAATGAGCAGTTCTTC.

This clone has just a few counts. The chain employs TRBV5-4 and TRBJ2-1, with TRBD1 identical over 7 bases. The germline gives CDR1 SGHNT, CDR2 YYREEE (reference sequence). The CDR3 covers 12 residues. Trimming removed 3 bases from V and 8 bases from J; junction bases left unmatched: 2. The CDR3 nucleotides read TGTGCCAGCAGCTCTACAGGGGATGAGCAGTTCTTC. This gives the protein CASSSTGDEQFF. The full variable domain, completed using reference TRBV5-4 and TRBJ2-1, is ETGVTQSPTHLIKTRGQQVTLRCSSQSGHNTVSWYQQALGQGPQFIFQYYREEENGRGNFPPRFSGLQFPNYSSELNVNALELDDSALYLCASSSTGDEQFFGPGTRLTVL.

This clone was seen a handful of times. In DNA form, the CDR3 reads TGCAGCGTTGGTCCCTCCGGTGGGACCTTC. Translation gives CSVGPSGGTF. This chain connects TRBV29-1 to TRBJ1-2, with D uncertain. Germline CDR1 and CDR2: SQVTM and ANQGSEA. Trimming left V 4 bases short and J 14 bases short, with 14 bases between. The CDR3 sequence is 10 residues long.

This clone occurred a few times. The V call is TRBV29-1, the J call TRBJ2-5, with D perhaps given as TRBD1 or TRBD2 (7 bases each). The V gene lost 0 bases and the J gene lost 8 bases, with 19 bases spanning the gap. CDR1 is SQVTM and CDR2 is ANQGSEA in the germline V gene. The CDR3 spans 15 residues. In DNA form, the CDR3 reads TGCAGCGTTGAAGACGTAGCCAGGGGGGGAGAAACCCAGTACTTC. It codes for CSVEDVARGGETQYF.

This clone has only a few counts. The chain uses TRBV9 and TRBJ2-6; D is undetermined. The germline gives CDR1 SGDLS, CDR2 YYNGEE. The V gene lost 2 bases and the J gene lost 0 bases, with 9 bases spanning the gap. The CDR3 has 16 amino acids. The CDR3 is CASSVASSSGANVLTF. The DNA for the CDR3 is TGTGCCAGCAGCGTTGCTTCCAGCTCTGGGGCCAACGTCCTGACTTTC.

The chain links TRBV9 to TRBJ2-2; 7 bases match TRBD2. The CDR3 is made up of 15 amino acids. Trimming took 6 bases from V and 5 from J; bases not matched to a gene: 10. The germline V gene has CDR1 SGDLS and CDR2 YYNGEE. This CDR3 is CASTRLQGGTGELFF. The DNA for the CDR3 is TGTGCCAGCACCCGCCTCCAGGGAGGGACCGGGGAGCTGTTTTTT.

In its sample, this clone was seen a few times. The chain employs TRBV7-3 and TRBJ2-6; unclear D gene. Germline loops: CDR1 SGHTA, CDR2 FQGTGA. The V end lost 1 base, the J end lost 0 bases, and 7 bases lay between the germline ends. The CDR3 runs to 16 residues. CDR3 in amino acids: CASSLIGSSGANVLTF. The CDR3 DNA reads TGTGCCAGCAGCTTAATTGGGTCCTCTGGGGCCAACGTCCTGACTTTC.

Regarding this clone: Other DNA sequences of this sample code for an identical CDR3. Written as DNA, the CDR3 is TGTGCCAGCAGTTTACAGGGTAGCTACGAGCAGTACTTC. This codes for CASSLQGSYEQYF. The J gene is TRBJ2-7, the V gene TRBV27; D might be TRBD1 (5 bases). CDR3 length equals 13 residues. The V gene's germline CDR1 is MNHEY and CDR2 SMNVEV (reference sequence). Trimming left V 2 bases short and J 3 bases short, with 8 bases between.

This clone came up a few times. The chain has TRBV18 and TRBJ1-5; perhaps TRBD1 as D (6 bases). Trimming cost V 2 bases and J 6 bases, with 14 bases left between them. From germline, CDR1 is KGHSH and CDR2 LQKENI. CDR3 length: 15 residues. The CDR3 here is CASSPVSGAVQPQHF. The CDR3 DNA reads as TGTGCCAGCTCACCAGTATCAGGGGCTGTTCAGCCCCAGCATTTT. Combining the CDR3 with reference TRBV18 and TRBJ1-5 gives the whole variable domain NAGVMQNPRHLVRRRGQEARLRCSPMKGHSHVYWYRQLPEEGLKFMVYLQKENIIDESGMPKERFSAEFPKEGPSILRIQQVVRGDSAAYFCASSPVSGAVQPQHFGDGTRLSIL.